The rows below give T cell receptor beta chains drawn from one sample of a study of cytomegalovirus exposure and HLA in healthy donors. TCRdb keeps only in-frame clones here, not all; method: immunoSEQ multiplex PCR. The sample gives about 190,000 clones, 80% to 85% of which show up once; 0.9% to 1.2% is in the top ten. Sequenced material: PBMCs. Receptor source: a middle-aged woman in good health and CMV-seronegative. The CDR3 runs from the conserved cysteine through the conserved F or W. Each record gives: D gene, clone size, V gene, J gene, CDR3 DNA, CDR3 protein. A D gene is named only where the DNA matches it firmly. Clone size is stated in some rows and not others, as once, few, many or a class when expanded.

TRBD2	NA	TRBV4-1	TRBJ2-1	TGCGCCAGCAGCCAAGATCGAGTTCAGCGGACTAGCGGCCTCAATGAGCAGTTCTTC	CASSQDRVQRTSGLNEQFF
TRBD1	NA	TRBV30	TRBJ1-5	TGTGCCTGGGGACAGGGGGTGGCTCAGCCCCAGCATTTT	CAWGQGVAQPQHF
NA	NA	TRBV18	TRBJ2-7	TGTGCCAGCTCAGTCGACAGTATATACGAGCAGTACTTC	CASSVDSIYEQYF
NA	once	TRBV30	TRBJ1-5	TGTGCCTGGAGTGTAACCGGGGATAGCAATCAGCCCCAGCATTTT	CAWSVTGDSNQPQHF
TRBD1	NA	TRBV11-2	TRBJ1-1	TGTGCCAGCAGCCTACGGACAGGGGTACTCGCTTTCTTT	CASSLRTGVLAFF
NA	few	TRBV6-1	TRBJ1-5	TGTGCCAGCAGTGAACTGTTTAATAGCAATCAGCCCCAGCATTTT	CASSELFNSNQPQHF
NA	NA	TRBV21-1	TRBJ1-1	TGTGCCAGCAGCGGAGGGGACAGGGAATCGGAGACTGAAGCTTTCTTT	CASSGGDRESETEAFF
NA	few	TRBV5-5	TRBJ2-2	TGTGCCAGCAGCCAGAACCTCTGGGGGCAGAGCACCGGGGAGCTGTTTTTT	CASSQNLWGQSTGELFF
NA	NA	TRBV5-1	TRBJ2-1	TGCGCCAGCAGCCTACTACAGGGTGCGTCCCTCAATGAGCAGTTCTTC	CASSLLQGASLNEQFF
TRBD1	NA	TRBV27	TRBJ2-7	TGTGCCAGCAGTCCCTCGACAGGGGGTACCTACGAGCAGTACTTC	CASSPSTGGTYEQYF
TRBD1	NA	TRBV7-9	TRBJ2-7	TGTGCCAGCAGCCTTACGACAGGGAGTAGGAGCTACGAGCAGTACTTC	CASSLTTGSRSYEQYF
TRBD1	few	TRBV25-1	TRBJ2-2	TGTGCCAGCAGTGCCGGTCCCGGGACAGGGGCCGGGGAGCTGTTTTTT	CASSAGPGTGAGELFF
TRBD2	NA	TRBV6-5	TRBJ2-3	TGTGCCAGCAGACGACTAGCGGGAGTCGAAGATACGCAGTATTTT	CASRRLAGVEDTQYF
TRBD2	NA	TRBV7-6	TRBJ2-1	TGTGCCAGCAGCAGGACTAGCGGGAGCTCCTACAATGAGCAGTTCTTC	CASSRTSGSSYNEQFF
NA	NA	TRBV19	TRBJ1-2	TGTGCCAGTAGTTCCGCCGGGACTCCAAAGGGATATGGCTACACCTTC	CASSSAGTPKGYGYTF
NA	NA	TRBV7-8	TRBJ2-4	TGTGCCAGCAGCGCCAACAGTGTAGCCAAAAACATTCAGTACTTC	CASSANSVAKNIQYF
NA	NA	TRBV7-8	TRBJ2-1	TGTGCCAGCAGCGCCGCCACTAGAACCTGGAATGAGCAGTTCTTC	CASSAATRTWNEQFF
NA	NA	TRBV9	TRBJ1-2	TGTGCCAGCAGCGCTTCCCAGGGGGGCTACACCTTC	CASSASQGGYTF
TRBD2	NA	TRBV5-1	TRBJ2-7	TGCGCCAGCAGCAGGACTAGCGGGAGCTTTCCCTACGAGCAGTACTTC	CASSRTSGSFPYEQYF
NA	NA	TRBV7-9	TRBJ1-2	TGTGCCAGCAGCTCCGCGCAGGTAGATTATGGCTACACCTTC	CASSSAQVDYGYTF
TRBD1	NA	TRBV11-2	TRBJ1-2	TGTGCCAGCAGCCATGGAACAGGGGAGCTTGGCTACACCTTC	CASSHGTGELGYTF
TRBD2	NA	TRBV7-9	TRBJ2-3	TGTGCCAGCAGCCCCAGGGGGGGACTAGCGGGAGCATCCGATACGCAGTATTTT	CASSPRGGLAGASDTQYF
TRBD1	NA	TRBV4-1	TRBJ2-2	TGCGCCAGCAGCCCTGGACAGGGGGCAGGTGGGGAGCTGTTTTTT	CASSPGQGAGGELFF
TRBD1	NA	TRBV5-8	TRBJ1-5	TGTGCCAGCAGGCAAAGGACAGGGTATCAGCCCCAGCATTTT	CASRQRTGYQPQHF
NA	once	TRBV11-3	TRBJ1-2	TGTGCCAGCAGCCAAGGAGGGACCGGTGCTCCTAACTATGGCTACACCTTC	CASSQGGTGAPNYGYTF
TRBD2	NA	TRBV30	TRBJ2-1	TGTGCCTGGAGTGGCGGGAGGGCTCTCGACAATGAGCAGTTCTTC	CAWSGGRALDNEQFF
TRBD2	NA	TRBV11-3	TRBJ2-7	TGTGCCAGCAGCTTAGCGGGAGGGCCCTACGAGCAGTACTTC	CASSLAGGPYEQYF
NA	NA	TRBV18	TRBJ1-4	TGTGCCAGCTCACCACGGGGCCCGGTCAATGAAAAACTGTTTTTT	CASSPRGPVNEKLFF
TRBD1	once	TRBV11-2	TRBJ2-2	TGTGCCAGCAGCCCCCGGACAGGGCCCGGGGAGCTGTTTTTT	CASSPRTGPGELFF
TRBD1	NA	TRBV6-5	TRBJ2-1	TGTGCCAGCAGCAAACCGGGACAGGGTCGGAATGAGCAGTTCTTC	CASSKPGQGRNEQFF
NA	NA	TRBV30	TRBJ1-5	TGTGCCTGGGGACAGATAGATCAGCCCCAGCATTTT	CAWGQIDQPQHF
NA	NA	TRBV29-1	TRBJ1-1	TGCAGCGTTGACAGATGGACTGAAGCTTTCTTT	CSVDRWTEAFF
TRBD1	NA	TRBV30	TRBJ1-1	TGTGCCTGGAGCGCCGGACAGGCCTGGAGGAACACTGAAGCTTTCTTT	CAWSAGQAWRNTEAFF
TRBD1	NA	TRBV30	TRBJ1-1	TGTGCCTGGGGGACAGGTATGAACACTGAAGCTTTCTTT	CAWGTGMNTEAFF
NA	NA	TRBV7-8	TRBJ1-4	TGTGCCAGCAGCTTAGCCGCGGTTAATGAAAAACTGTTTTTT	CASSLAAVNEKLFF
TRBD2	NA	TRBV7-2	TRBJ2-5	TGTGCCAGCAGCTTCACTAGCGGGAATAAAGAGACCCAGTACTTC	CASSFTSGNKETQYF
TRBD1	NA	TRBV5-6	TRBJ1-4	TGTGCCAGCAGCGGGACAGGGGGCGTCGAAAAACTGTTTTTT	CASSGTGGVEKLFF
NA	NA	TRBV19	TRBJ1-1	TGTGCCAGTAGTAGTTGGGGGGGGCAAGGAGCTTTCTTT	CASSSWGGQGAFF
NA	NA	TRBV11-1	TRBJ2-1	TGTGCCAGCAGCCCGTCGGGGAGGCGGCTCTACAATGAGCAGTTCTTC	CASSPSGRRLYNEQFF